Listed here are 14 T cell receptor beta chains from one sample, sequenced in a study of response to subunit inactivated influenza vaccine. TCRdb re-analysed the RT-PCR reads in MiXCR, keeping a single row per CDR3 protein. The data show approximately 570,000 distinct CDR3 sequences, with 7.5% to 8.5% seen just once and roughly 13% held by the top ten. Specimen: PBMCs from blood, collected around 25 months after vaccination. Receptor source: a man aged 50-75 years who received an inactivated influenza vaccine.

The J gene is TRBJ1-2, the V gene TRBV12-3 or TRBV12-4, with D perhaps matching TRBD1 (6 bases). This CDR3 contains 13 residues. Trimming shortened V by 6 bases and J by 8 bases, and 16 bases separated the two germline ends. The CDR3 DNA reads TGTGCCAGCAGGGGGGGCAGGCTCTCGGGCTACACCTTC. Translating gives CASRGGRLSGYTF.

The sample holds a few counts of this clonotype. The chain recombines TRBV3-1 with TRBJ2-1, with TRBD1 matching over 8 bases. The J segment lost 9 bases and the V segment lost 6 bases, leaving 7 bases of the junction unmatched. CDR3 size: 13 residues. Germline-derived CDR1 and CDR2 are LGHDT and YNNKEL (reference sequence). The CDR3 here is CASRLDRGGEQFF. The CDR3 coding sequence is TGTGCCAGCAGACTTGACAGGGGTGGTGAGCAGTTCTTC.

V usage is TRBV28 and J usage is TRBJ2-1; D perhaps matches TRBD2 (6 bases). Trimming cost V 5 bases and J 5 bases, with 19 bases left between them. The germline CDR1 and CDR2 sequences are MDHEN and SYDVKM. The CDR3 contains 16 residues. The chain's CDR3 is CASSTLSGRIHNEQFF. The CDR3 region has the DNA TGTGCCAGCAGTACCCTTTCCGGGAGAATCCACAATGAGCAGTTCTTC.

CDR3 nucleotides: TGTGCCAGCAGTTCAGTACGCGGCGAGCAGTTCTTC. Its translation: CASSSVRGEQFF. The chain recombines TRBV6-5 with TRBJ2-1, with D unresolved. The V gene lost 4 bases and the J gene lost 10 bases, with 11 bases spanning the gap. The CDR3 totals 12 residues. CDR1 is MNHEY and CDR2 is SVGAGI in the germline V gene.

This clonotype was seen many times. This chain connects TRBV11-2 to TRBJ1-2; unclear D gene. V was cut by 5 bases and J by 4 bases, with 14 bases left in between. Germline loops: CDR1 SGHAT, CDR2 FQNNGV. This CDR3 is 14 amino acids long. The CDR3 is CASSINPRGYGYTF. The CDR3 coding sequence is TGTGCCAGCAGCATCAACCCCCGGGGCTATGGCTACACCTTC.

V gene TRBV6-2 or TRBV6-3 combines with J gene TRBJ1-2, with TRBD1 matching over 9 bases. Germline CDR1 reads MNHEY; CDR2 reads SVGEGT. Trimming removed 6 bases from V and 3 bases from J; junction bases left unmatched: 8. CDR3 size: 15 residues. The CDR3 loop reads CASSKGWTGDYGYTF. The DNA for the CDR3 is TGTGCCAGCAGCAAAGGCTGGACAGGGGACTATGGCTACACCTTC.

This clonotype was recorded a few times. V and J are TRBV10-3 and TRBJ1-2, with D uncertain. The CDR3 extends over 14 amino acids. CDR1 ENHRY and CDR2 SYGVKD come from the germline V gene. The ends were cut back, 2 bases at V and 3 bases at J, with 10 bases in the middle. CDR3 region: CAISENGKDYGYTF. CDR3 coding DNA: TGTGCCATCAGTGAGAACGGGAAGGACTATGGCTACACCTTC.

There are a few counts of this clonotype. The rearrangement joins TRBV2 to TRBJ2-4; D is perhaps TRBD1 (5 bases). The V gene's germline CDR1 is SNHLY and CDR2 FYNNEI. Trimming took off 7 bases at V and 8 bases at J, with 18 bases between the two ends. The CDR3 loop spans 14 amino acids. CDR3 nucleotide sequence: TGTGCCAGCAAGGGTCAAGGGGTGGCGGACATTCAGTACTTC. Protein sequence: CASKGQGVADIQYF.

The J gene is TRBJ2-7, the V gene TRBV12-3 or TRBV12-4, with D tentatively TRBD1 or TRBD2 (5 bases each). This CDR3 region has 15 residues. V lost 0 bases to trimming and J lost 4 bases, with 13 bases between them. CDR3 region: CASSLAFRDEYEQYF. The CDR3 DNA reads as TGTGCCAGCAGTTTAGCGTTTAGGGACGAATACGAGCAGTACTTC.

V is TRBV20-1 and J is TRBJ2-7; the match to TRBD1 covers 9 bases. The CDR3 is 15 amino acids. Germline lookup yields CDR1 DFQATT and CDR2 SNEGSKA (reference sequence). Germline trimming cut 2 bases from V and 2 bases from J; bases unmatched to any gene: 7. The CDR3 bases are TGCAGTGCTAGAAATCTCGGGACAGGGACCTACGAGCAGTACTTC. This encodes CSARNLGTGTYEQYF.

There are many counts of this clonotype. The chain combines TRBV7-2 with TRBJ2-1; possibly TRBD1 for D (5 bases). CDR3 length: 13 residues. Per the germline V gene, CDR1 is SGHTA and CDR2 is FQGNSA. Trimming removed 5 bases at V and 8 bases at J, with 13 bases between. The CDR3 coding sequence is TGTGCCAGCAGCACCGGCCTAGGGGATGAGCAGTTCTTC. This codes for CASSTGLGDEQFF.

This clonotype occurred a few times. The CDR3 reads CASSSESLGSEYF. CDR3 nucleotides: TGTGCCAGCAGCTCGGAGTCACTAGGATCGGAGTATTTT. The rearrangement uses TRBV7-9 and TRBJ2-3; D is possibly TRBD2 (5 bases). This CDR3 region has 13 residues. V gave up 4 bases and J gave up 13 bases, with 18 bases separating them. Per germline, CDR1 SEHNR and CDR2 FQNEAQ (reference sequence). The variable domain in full, with the rest retrieved from reference TRBV7-9 and TRBJ2-3, is DTGVSQNPRHKITKRGQNVTFRCDPISEHNRLYWYRQTLGQGPEFLTYFQNEAQLEKSRLLSDRFSAERPKGSFSTLEIQRTEQGDSAMYLCASSSESLGSEYFGPGTRLTVL.

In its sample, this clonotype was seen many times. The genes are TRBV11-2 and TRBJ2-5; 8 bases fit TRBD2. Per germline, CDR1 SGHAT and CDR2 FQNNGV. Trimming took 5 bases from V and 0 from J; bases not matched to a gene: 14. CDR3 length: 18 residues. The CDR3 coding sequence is TGTGCCAGCAGCCGAGTTGGGGCTGGCGGGGGGTACCAAGAGACCCAGTACTTC. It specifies CASSRVGAGGGYQETQYF.

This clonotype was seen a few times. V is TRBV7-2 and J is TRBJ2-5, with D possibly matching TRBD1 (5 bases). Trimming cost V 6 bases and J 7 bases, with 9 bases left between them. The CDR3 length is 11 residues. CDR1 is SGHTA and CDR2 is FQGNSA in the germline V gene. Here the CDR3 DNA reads TGTGCCAGCAGAATAGGGGTGACCCAGTACTTC. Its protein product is CASRIGVTQYF.